The next 30 T cell receptor beta chains were all read from a single sample in a study of CD8+CD57+ T cells in acquired aplastic anemia. CDR3 and TCR beta VDJ profiling relied on genomic DNA as the template. TCRdb redid the calling of the reads with MiXCR, one entry per CDR3 protein. Here the sample spans about 180,000 distinct CDR3 sequences, 40% to 50% being singletons. Sequenced material: sorted CD4+, CD8+, or CD8+CD57+ T cells (not recorded which) from PBMCs. The receptors originated from a human donor in good health.

A word on this clonotype: Just one base apart from a much larger clone, this may be a read error. Since the CDR3 does not end with the conserved phenylalanine or tryptophan, this likely comes from a read error. The chain employs TRBV7-2 and TRBJ2-1; D may be TRBD1 (8 bases). The CDR3 spans 17 residues. V lost 0 bases and J lost 7, with 19 bases in between. Germline V gene sequence: CDR1 SGHTA, CDR2 FQGNSA. The DNA of the CDR3 is TGTGCCAGCAGCTTAGCCTTGGGAGGGGACAGGAAGAATGAGCAGTTCTCC. Translating gives CASSLALGGDRKNEQFS.

The chain has TRBV7-2 and TRBJ2-5; TRBD2 aligns across 10 bases. The junction had 5 bases not matched to a gene; V was cut back by 3 bases and J by 4 bases. From germline, CDR1 is SGHTA and CDR2 FQGNSA. CDR3 size: 15 residues. The CDR3 DNA reads TGTGCCAGCAGCTTGCAGCGGGGGGGCGGAGAGACCCAGTACTTC. Translation gives CASSLQRGGGETQYF.

Concerning this clonotype itself: This may be a read error, as it is one base from a much larger clone. The gene calls are TRBV4-1 and TRBJ2-3; weak D call: TRBD1 (5 bases). Germline CDR1 is MGHRA and CDR2 is YSYEKL. Trimming pared 1 base from V and 1 base from J, leaving 9 bases between. The CDR3 runs to 15 residues. CDR3 region: CASSQGGGCTDTQYF. The CDR3 nucleotides read TGCGCCAGCAGCCAAGGGGGCGGATGCACAGATACGCAGTATTTT.

This clonotype came up once. The gene calls are TRBV7-9 and TRBJ2-7; the D is unclear. Germline lookup yields CDR1 SEHNR and CDR2 FQNEAQ (reference sequence). V gave up 3 bases and J gave up 2 bases, with 8 bases separating them. This CDR3 has 13 amino acids. The CDR3 nucleotides read TGTGCCAGCAGCTTGGGATCCACCTACGAGCAGTACTTC. Translation gives CASSLGSTYEQYF.

This chain uses TRBV11-1 with TRBJ2-1, with 9 bases aligning to TRBD2. The CDR3 loop spans 14 amino acids. Germline CDR1 is SGHAT and CDR2 is FQDESV (reference sequence). V shed 1 base and J 8 bases; nucleotides not matched to a gene: 3. For the CDR3, the DNA is TGTGCCAGCAGCTTAGGCGGGGGGGCGGATGAGCAGTTCTTC. Amino acid sequence: CASSLGGGADEQFF.

In this sample, this clonotype turned up once. The chain combines TRBV2 with TRBJ1-1; TRBD1 agrees at 7 bases. The germline V gene has CDR1 SNHLY and CDR2 FYNNEI. This CDR3 region has 11 residues. V lost 6 bases and J lost 7; bases outside the gene matches: 2. The CDR3, as DNA: TGTGCCAGCAGACAGGGGTTTGAAGCTTTCTTT. It translates to CASRQGFEAFF.

V is TRBV7-6 and J is TRBJ2-3, with TRBD2 identical over 10 bases. CDR3 length: 14 residues. The germline V gene has CDR1 SGHVS and CDR2 FNYEAQ. The trim removed 6 bases at V and 2 bases at J, leaving 2 bases unmatched. CDR3 amino acids: CASSLAGDTDTQYF. DNA of the CDR3: TGTGCCAGCAGTCTAGCGGGAGACACAGATACGCAGTATTTT.

The chain recombines TRBV2 with TRBJ1-5, with 7 bases aligning to TRBD1. The CDR3 extends over 14 amino acids. CDR1 and CDR2 (germline): SNHLY, FYNNEI. V was clipped by 4 bases and J by 7 bases; unmatched bases: 7. In nucleotides, the CDR3 is TGTGCCAGCAGTGGAAATACAGGGGACCAGCCCCAGCATTTT. As protein: CASSGNTGDQPQHF.

In its sample, this clonotype was seen a few times. The chain has TRBV2 and TRBJ2-7; D ambiguous. With 7 bases removed from V and 2 bases from J, the gap between germline ends came to 3 bases. The CDR3 runs 10 residues. Germline V gene lookup returns CDR1 SNHLY and CDR2 FYNNEI. CDR3 nucleotides: TGTGCCAGCATGGCCTACGAGCAGTACTTC. Its protein is CASMAYEQYF. Together with reference TRBV2 and TRBJ2-7, the CDR3 gives the full variable domain: EPEVTQTPSHQVTQMGQEVILRCVPISNHLYFYWYRQILGQKVEFLVSFYNNEISEKSEIFDDQFSVERPDGSNFTLKIRSTKLEDSAMYFCASMAYEQYFGPGTRLTVT.

The sample holds many counts of this clonotype. The genes are TRBV4-3 and TRBJ2-7; the match to TRBD1 covers 11 bases. This CDR3 is built from 14 residues. CDR1 is LGHNA, CDR2 YSLEER, per germline. The V gene end was trimmed by 3 bases and the J gene end by 7 bases; junction bases not matched to a gene: 5. The chain's CDR3 is CASSHADRGREQYF. DNA of the CDR3: TGCGCCAGCAGCCACGCGGACAGGGGGCGTGAGCAGTACTTC.

At least ten counts were recorded for this clonotype. The V and J genes are TRBV7-9 and TRBJ1-5; 7 bases align to TRBD1. This CDR3 spans 14 amino acids. J gave up 1 base and V 5 bases, and 2 bases lay outside the gene matches. CDR1 is SEHNR and CDR2 is FQNEAQ in the germline V gene (reference sequence). As DNA, the CDR3 is TGTGCCAGCAGCCACAGGGGAAGCAATCAGCCCCAGCATTTT. Translating it yields CASSHRGSNQPQHF.

This clonotype was seen at least ten times. The chain combines TRBV7-2 with TRBJ2-1; 7 bases agree with TRBD2. This CDR3 has 15 amino acids. The J segment lost 3 bases and the V segment lost 1 base, leaving 3 bases of the junction unmatched. Germline CDR1 reads SGHTA; CDR2 reads FQGNSA. In DNA, the CDR3 is TGTGCCAGCAGCTTAGAAGCGGGGATCTACAATGAGCAGTTCTTC. Protein product: CASSLEAGIYNEQFF.

A word on this clonotype: The junction departs from the called germline gene at one end, perhaps through a read error. The chain couples TRBV7-9 to TRBJ2-3, with TRBD2 matching over 8 bases. CDR1 is SEHNR and CDR2 is FQNEAQ in the germline V gene (reference sequence). There are 12 residues in the CDR3. CDR3 loop: CAISRGGDTQYF. In nucleotides, the CDR3 is TGTGCCATCAGCCGGGGGGGGGATACGCAGTATTTT.

V is TRBV20-1 and J is TRBJ2-7, with a possible D match to TRBD1 (6 bases). The V gene lost 3 bases and the J gene lost 4 bases, with 7 bases spanning the gap. Germline assignment: CDR1 DFQATT and CDR2 SNEGSKA (reference sequence). The CDR3 is 11 amino acids. In DNA, the CDR3 is TGCAGTGCTAGCGGACAGTACGAGCAGTACTTC. It encodes CSASGQYEQYF.

The rearrangement uses TRBV28 and TRBJ1-2, with TRBD1 as a possible D gene (6 bases). Germline lookup yields CDR1 MDHEN and CDR2 SYDVKM. The CDR3 totals 15 residues. The V gene lost 6 bases and the J gene lost 4 bases, with 18 bases spanning the gap. The CDR3 DNA sequence: TGTGCCAGCAGGGACACAGGGTTGCTCTTCTATGGCTACACCTTC. Amino acid sequence: CASRDTGLLFYGYTF.

This clonotype was seen many times. This chain links TRBV5-6 with TRBJ2-1; no reliable D call. Germline V gene data show CDR1 as SGHDT and CDR2 as YYEEEE. The CDR3 totals 16 residues. Trimming removed 4 bases from V and 2 bases from J, with 16 bases in between. In DNA, the CDR3 is TGTGCCAGCAGCCTGGATAGAGGCAGAACCTACAATGAGCAGTTCTTC. Residues: CASSLDRGRTYNEQFF.

This chain links TRBV24-1 with TRBJ2-6; D might be TRBD1 (5 bases). Germline V CDR1 and CDR2: KGHDR, SFDVKD. V gave up 8 bases and J gave up 11 bases, with 21 bases separating them. The CDR3 covers 15 residues. CDR3 sequence (DNA): TGTGCCACCACCCTCGTACCGGACAAAGCTGACGTCCTGACTTTC. As protein: CATTLVPDKADVLTF.

This clonotype has a count of ten or more. This chain uses TRBV9 with TRBJ1-5; D unresolved. Trimming took off 4 bases at V and 0 bases at J, with 5 bases between the two ends. Per the germline V gene, CDR1 is SGDLS and CDR2 is YYNGEE. The CDR3 is 13 amino acids. CDR3 coding DNA: TGTGCCAGCAGCCCTGATAGCAATCAGCCCCAGCATTTT. Encoded protein: CASSPDSNQPQHF.

This clonotype has ten or more counts. The chain is built from TRBV5-1 and TRBJ2-1; 9 bases align to TRBD1. This CDR3 region has 16 residues. The V gene's germline CDR1 is SGHRS and CDR2 YFSETQ. V gave up 4 bases and J gave up 6 bases; unmatched junction bases: 11. The CDR3 loop is CASSHQPQGAGNEQFF. CDR3 DNA sequence: TGCGCCAGCAGCCACCAACCACAGGGGGCGGGCAATGAGCAGTTCTTC.

This clonotype was recorded many times. J is TRBJ1-6 and V is TRBV30; no firm D call. CDR3 size: 12 residues. CDR1 is GTSNPN, CDR2 SVGIG, per germline (reference sequence). Trimming left V 4 bases short and J 5 bases short, with 6 bases between. CDR3 region: CAWTRNNSPLHF. Written as DNA, the CDR3 is TGTGCCTGGACTCGGAATAATTCACCCCTCCACTTT. Drawing the rest from reference TRBV30 and TRBJ1-6, the complete variable domain is SQTIHQWPATLVQPVGSPLSLECTVEGTSNPNLYWYRQAAGRGLQLLFYSVGIGQISSEVPQNLSASRPQDRQFILSSKKLLLSDSGFYLCAWTRNNSPLHFGNGTRLTVT.

The gene calls are TRBV7-6 and TRBJ2-5; D gene unclear. Germline V gene data show CDR1 as SGHVS and CDR2 as FNYEAQ. Trimming shortened V by 2 bases and J by 5 bases, and 15 bases separated the two germline ends. This CDR3 spans 15 amino acids. The CDR3 loop reads CASSLKGHPRETQYF. CDR3 coding DNA: TGTGCCAGCAGCTTAAAGGGCCATCCAAGGGAGACCCAGTACTTC.

This clonotype was detected ten times or more. V is TRBV6-1 and J is TRBJ1-1; tentative D call: TRBD1 (6 bases). CDR1 and CDR2 (germline): MNHNS, SASEGT. This CDR3 region has 14 residues. V lost 8 bases and J lost 7, with 20 bases in between. The CDR3 loop is CASGQGRSRIEAFF. CDR3 DNA: TGTGCCAGCGGCCAGGGGAGGTCGAGAATTGAAGCTTTCTTT.

The rearrangement joins TRBV19 to TRBJ1-2, with D uncertain. The CDR3 runs to 13 residues. From germline, CDR1 is LNHDA and CDR2 SQIVND (reference sequence). Trimming pared 3 bases from V and 5 bases from J, leaving 10 bases between. The CDR3 spells CASSITDEYGYTF. CDR3 DNA: TGTGCCAGTAGTATCACCGATGAATATGGCTACACCTTC.

This clonotype occurred once. The chain has TRBV7-2 and TRBJ1-2; unclear D gene. V gave up 10 bases and J gave up 7 bases, with 13 bases separating them. The CDR3 runs to 11 residues. The germline CDR1 and CDR2 sequences are SGHTA and FQGNSA. CDR3 amino acids: CAIKSGGGYTF. The CDR3 DNA reads as TGTGCCATCAAGTCGGGAGGTGGCTACACCTTC.

In this sample, this clonotype turned up once. This sequence joins TRBV29-1 and TRBJ2-7, with a tentative D call TRBD2 (6 bases). Germline lookup yields CDR1 SQVTM and CDR2 ANQGSEA. The ends were cut back, 6 bases at V and 2 bases at J, with 14 bases in the middle. There are 13 residues in the CDR3. CDR3 sequence: CSVRRAGTYEQYF. The DNA of the CDR3 is TGCAGCGTCCGTAGGGCGGGAACCTACGAGCAGTACTTC.

This clonotype was seen just once. The rearrangement joins TRBV15 to TRBJ1-2; possibly TRBD1 for D (5 bases). The CDR3 has 16 amino acids. In germline, CDR1 is LNHNV, CDR2 YYDKDF (reference sequence). Trimming took off 0 bases at V and 7 bases at J, with 18 bases between the two ends. The CDR3 here is CATSRDMGQVQGGYTF. In nucleotides, the CDR3 is TGTGCCACCAGCAGAGATATGGGGCAGGTTCAAGGTGGCTACACCTTC.

The genes are TRBV2 and TRBJ2-4; 10 bases match TRBD1. The CDR3 has 13 amino acids. Germline V CDR1 and CDR2: SNHLY, FYNNEI. The V and J ends lost 7 bases and 9 bases, in that order; junction bases with no gene match: 6. The chain's CDR3 is CASIDRGQGIQYF. The CDR3 DNA reads TGTGCCAGCATCGACAGGGGGCAAGGCATTCAGTACTTC.

The sample holds many counts of this clonotype. The chain is built from TRBV5-8 and TRBJ1-2, with 8 positions matching TRBD1. CDR1 is SGHTS, CDR2 YDEGEE, per germline. Trimming took 3 bases from V and 6 from J; bases not matched to a gene: 4. This CDR3 has 13 residues. The CDR3 reads CASSWTGNDGYTF. CDR3 sequence (DNA): TGTGCCAGCAGCTGGACAGGGAATGATGGCTACACCTTC.

The rearrangement links TRBV20-1 to TRBJ2-2, with TRBD2 identical over 9 bases. Per the germline V gene, CDR1 is DFQATT and CDR2 is SNEGSKA (reference sequence). J was trimmed by 7 bases and V by 3 bases; bases with no gene match: 6. The length of the CDR3 is 14 residues. The CDR3 bases are TGCAGTGCTAGGGGTAGCGGGAGTATCGGGGAGCTGTTTTTT. Protein: CSARGSGSIGELFF.

The chain combines TRBV19 with TRBJ2-7; tentative D call: TRBD1 (6 bases). Looked up from germline, CDR1 is LNHDA and CDR2 is SQIVND (reference sequence). Trimming cost V 2 bases and J 3 bases, with 14 bases left between them. This CDR3 spans 15 amino acids. The CDR3 region is CASSISARGFYEQYF. CDR3 nucleotide sequence: TGTGCCAGTAGTATATCGGCCAGGGGTTTCTACGAGCAGTACTTC.